This entry describes one TCR beta chain. Its specificity is unknown. During its preparation, the TCRbeta library received unique molecular identifiers. TCRdb recomputed calls from the PCR reads with MiXCR, one row per CDR3 protein. Seen here are 450,000 to 600,000 distinct CDR3 sequences, approximately 13% observed once, and the top ten hold approximately 2.1%. The data were obtained in a study of T-cell reconstitution after alpha-beta-depleted transplantation in children. V lost 1 base to trimming and J lost 2 bases, with 9 bases between them. Germline CDR1 is LGHNA and CDR2 is YSLEER. This CDR3 has 15 amino acids. Whole-study results and caveats: One year post-transplant, T-cell counts and diversity were largely derived from T cells produced anew. Day-60 TCRbeta diversity that was high in some patients was derived from surviving recipient T cells and thymic progenitors. The origin of alpha-beta T cells about two months after transplant was reportedly several hundred expanded graft clones.

V is TRBV4-3 and J is TRBJ2-1; D remains unclear. The clonotype comes from a male patient under 18 who had a stem cell transplant for acute myeloid leukemia, so the T cells may come from the graft donor. Sequencing used PBMCs, mostly from graft donor cells, obtained 360 days after TCRalphabeta/CD19-depleted stem cell transplant. CDR3 loop: CASSQVRFAYNEQFF. The CDR3 DNA is TGCGCCAGCAGCCAAGTTAGATTTGCCTACAATGAGCAGTTCTTC.